The 25 T cell receptor beta chains reported below all come from one sample, sequenced in a study of shared clonotypes between healthy human individuals. Terminally differentiated effector memory CD45RA+ cells were excluded by CCR7 positive selection of CD45RO-negative cells. TCRdb's copy holds only in-frame clones and misses some; the assay was immunoSEQ multiplex PCR. Here the sample spans around 2,000,000 clones, less than 95% being singletons. The sequenced sample consisted of naive CD8+ T cells sorted from blood. The receptors were gathered from a man between 18 and 29 years old in good health.

This chain connects TRBV5-8 to TRBJ2-7, with D possibly being TRBD1 (5 bases). The V end was cut by 5 bases, the J end by 4 bases, with 19 bases between. Germline V gives CDR1 SGHTS, CDR2 YDEGEE. The CDR3 loop spans 15 amino acids. Here the CDR3 reads CASSPGAGLGYEQYF. The CDR3 coding sequence is TGTGCCAGCAGTCCAGGCGCAGGGCTCGGTTACGAGCAGTACTTC.

The genes are TRBV9 and TRBJ2-5; D gene uncertain. Trimming took off 0 bases at V and 3 bases at J, with 9 bases between the two ends. The CDR3 runs 14 residues. Per the germline V gene, CDR1 is SGDLS and CDR2 is YYNGEE. The CDR3 DNA sequence: TGTGCCAGCAGCGTAGGGCAGGCCAAAGAGACCCAGTACTTC. This encodes CASSVGQAKETQYF.

V and J are TRBV13 and TRBJ2-7; 9 nucleotides agree with TRBD1. CDR1 PRHDT and CDR2 FYEKMQ come from the germline V gene (reference sequence). CDR3 length equals 15 residues. The trim removed 4 bases at V and 1 base at J, leaving 5 bases unmatched. The CDR3 here is CASSSLGQGSYEQYF. The CDR3 region has the DNA TGTGCCAGCAGCTCGTTGGGACAGGGTTCCTACGAGCAGTACTTC. The whole variable domain, filled in from reference TRBV13 and TRBJ2-7, reads AAGVIQSPRHLIKEKRETATLKCYPIPRHDTVYWYQQGPGQDPQFLISFYEKMQSDKGSIPDRFSAQQFSDYHSELNMSSLELGDSALYFCASSSLGQGSYEQYFGPGTRLTVT.

The gene calls are TRBV19 and TRBJ2-7, with D tentatively TRBD1 (5 bases). This CDR3 comprises 13 residues. The germline V gene encodes CDR1 LNHDA and CDR2 SQIVND (reference sequence). V lost 5 bases to trimming and J lost 0 bases, with 8 bases between them. CDR3 nucleotides: TGTGCCAGTAGTCTGACAGACTCCTACGAGCAGTACTTC. It encodes CASSLTDSYEQYF.

This chain joins TRBV5-4 and TRBJ2-5, with D uncertain. The CDR3 is 13 residues long. In germline, CDR1 is SGHNT, CDR2 YYREEE (reference sequence). V gave up 2 bases and J gave up 1 base, with 6 bases separating them. The CDR3 region has the DNA TGTGCCAGCAGCTTTCACTTCCAAGAGACCCAGTACTTC. As protein: CASSFHFQETQYF.

V is TRBV13 and J is TRBJ2-7, with D maybe TRBD1 (9 bases). Trimming removed 1 base at V and 5 bases at J, with 21 bases between. The CDR3 has 17 amino acids. Looked up from germline, CDR1 is PRHDT and CDR2 is FYEKMQ (reference sequence). Here the CDR3 reads CASSLERGTGRVNEQYF. CDR3 bases: TGTGCCAGCAGCTTAGAGCGGGGGACAGGGCGTGTCAACGAGCAGTACTTC.

The rearrangement joins TRBV25-1 to TRBJ1-4, with TRBD1 matching 7 bases. Germline V CDR1 and CDR2: MGHDK, SYGVNS. J gave up 8 bases and V 4 bases, and 10 bases lay outside the gene matches. CDR3 size: 15 residues. The CDR3 here is CASSVTGTAGEKLFF. The CDR3 region has the DNA TGTGCCAGCAGTGTTACCGGGACAGCAGGGGAAAAACTGTTTTTT.

The chain is built from TRBV6-1 and TRBJ1-5, with TRBD1 as a possible D gene (5 bases). Per the germline V gene, CDR1 is MNHNS and CDR2 is SASEGT. Trimming cost V 3 bases and J 7 bases, with 16 bases left between them. The CDR3 has 15 residues. For the CDR3, the DNA is TGTGCCAGCAGTGAGGGGACGGGCGCCGGACAGCCCCAGCATTTT. This encodes CASSEGTGAGQPQHF.

The gene calls are TRBV19 and TRBJ2-7; D may be TRBD2 (6 bases). The CDR3 sequence is 13 residues long. The germline V gene has CDR1 LNHDA and CDR2 SQIVND (reference sequence). Trimming left V 3 bases short and J 5 bases short, with 11 bases between. In DNA form, the CDR3 reads TGTGCCAGTAGTATGCGGGATCCCCACGAGCAGTACTTC. Its protein is CASSMRDPHEQYF.

The V call is TRBV9, the J call TRBJ1-2, with TRBD1 matching 8 bases. Germline V gene lookup returns CDR1 SGDLS and CDR2 YYNGEE. The V segment lost 3 bases and the J segment 3 bases; nucleotides outside the gene matches: 10. The length of the CDR3 is 16 residues. CDR3: CASSDKSGQAHYGYTF. The CDR3 coding sequence is TGTGCCAGCAGCGATAAGTCGGGACAGGCCCACTATGGCTACACCTTC. The full variable domain, rest sourced from reference TRBV9 and TRBJ1-2, is DSGVTQTPKHLITATGQRVTLRCSPRSGDLSVYWYQQSLDQGLQFLIQYYNGEERAKGNILERFSAQQFPDLHSELNLSSLELGDSALYFCASSDKSGQAHYGYTFGSGTRLTVV.

J is TRBJ1-1 and V is TRBV14; D is unclear. Germline V gives CDR1 SGHDN, CDR2 FVKESK. Trimming cost V 0 bases and J 0 bases, with 8 bases left between them. CDR3 size: 15 residues. The CDR3 nucleotides are TGTGCCAGCAGCCAAGATGACGGGCTGAACACTGAAGCTTTCTTT. The encoded protein is CASSQDDGLNTEAFF.

The chain couples TRBV6-1 to TRBJ2-7; the D gene is possibly TRBD2 (7 bases). In germline, CDR1 is MNHNS, CDR2 SASEGT. The V gene lost 0 bases and the J gene lost 4 bases, with 10 bases spanning the gap. The CDR3 loop spans 14 amino acids. The CDR3 reads CASSEAGGLYEQYF. DNA of the CDR3: TGTGCCAGCAGTGAAGCGGGGGGGCTGTACGAGCAGTACTTC.

The CDR3 protein is CASSPGQANTEAFF. CDR3 sequence (DNA): TGTGCCAGCAGTCCGGGACAGGCGAACACTGAAGCTTTCTTT. The J gene is TRBJ1-1, the V gene TRBV27, with 8 bases that match TRBD1. Trimming cost V 5 bases and J 1 base; bases outside gene matches: 3. This CDR3 has 14 residues. Per germline, CDR1 MNHEY and CDR2 SMNVEV (reference sequence).

This sequence joins TRBV11-2 and TRBJ2-2; no definite D call. Germline V lookup: CDR1 SGHAT, CDR2 FQNNGV. The CDR3 spans 16 residues. V was pared by 3 bases and J by 0 bases, with 11 bases between. Written as DNA, the CDR3 is TGTGCCAGCAGCTTCCCGGACGGAACGAACACCGGGGAGCTGTTTTTT. This gives the protein CASSFPDGTNTGELFF. Full variable domain (outside the CDR3, taken from reference TRBV11-2 and TRBJ2-2): EAGVAQSPRYKIIEKRQSVAFWCNPISGHATLYWYQQILGQGPKLLIQFQNNGVVDDSQLPKDRFSAERLKGVDSTLKIQPAKLEDSAVYLCASSFPDGTNTGELFFGEGSRLTVL.

This clone was counted many times. The same CDR3 is also encoded by other DNA sequences in this sample. The chain couples TRBV7-9 to TRBJ1-5; D gene ambiguous. This CDR3 comprises 12 residues. V lost 4 bases and J lost 4, with 5 bases in between. Germline values: CDR1 SEHNR, CDR2 FQNEAQ (reference sequence). The CDR3 DNA reads as TGTGCCAGCAGCTGGTCAAATCAGCCCCAGCATTTT. This encodes CASSWSNQPQHF.

V gene TRBV11-2 combines with J gene TRBJ2-7; the D is unclear. Germline loops: CDR1 SGHAT, CDR2 FQNNGV. CDR3 size: 15 residues. Trimming took off 2 bases at V and 2 bases at J, with 13 bases between the two ends. This chain's CDR3 is CASSLWNDGPYEQYF. CDR3 in DNA: TGTGCCAGCAGCTTATGGAACGACGGCCCCTACGAGCAGTACTTC.

The rearrangement links TRBV7-9 to TRBJ1-1; 9 nucleotides align to TRBD1. J lost 3 bases, V lost 4 bases, and 9 bases had no gene match. The CDR3 extends over 16 amino acids. Germline V gene data show CDR1 as SEHNR and CDR2 as FQNEAQ (reference sequence). Written as DNA, the CDR3 is TGTGCCAGCAGCTGGATGACAGGGGGAATGGACACTGAAGCTTTCTTT. Residues: CASSWMTGGMDTEAFF.

On this clone: The sample contains more than one DNA sequence encoding this CDR3. The chain has TRBV7-6 and TRBJ2-7; no firm D call. CDR1 is SGHVS, CDR2 FNYEAQ, per germline. The CDR3 sequence is 13 residues long. Trimming cost V 2 bases and J 1 base, with 6 bases left between them. CDR3 residues: CASSLHSSYEQYF. CDR3 bases: TGTGCCAGCAGCTTACACTCGTCCTACGAGCAGTACTTC.

This clone was counted a single time. This rearrangement joins TRBV14 to TRBJ2-1; D perhaps matches TRBD1 (5 bases). The ends were cut back, 5 bases at V and 5 bases at J, with 19 bases in the middle. The CDR3 totals 16 residues. Germline CDR1 SGHDN, CDR2 FVKESK. CDR3 residues: CASSSMISTDHNEQFF. DNA for the CDR3: TGTGCCAGCAGCTCCATGATTTCGACAGACCACAATGAGCAGTTCTTC.

The CDR3 region is CASSELEGWGQDTQYF. CDR3 nucleotide sequence: TGCGCCAGCAGTGAGTTAGAGGGCTGGGGGCAAGATACGCAGTATTTT. The chain uses TRBV10-2 and TRBJ2-3, with a possible D match to TRBD1 (6 bases). CDR1 and CDR2 from the germline V gene are WSHSY and SAAADI. CDR3 size: 16 residues. V lost 1 base, J lost 5 bases, and 16 bases lay in between.

The chain has TRBV11-2 and TRBJ2-5; TRBD2 matches 10 bases. The J segment lost 5 bases and the V segment lost 4 bases, leaving 7 bases of the junction unmatched. There are 15 residues in the CDR3. The germline gives CDR1 SGHAT, CDR2 FQNNGV. The CDR3 here is CASSSVAGGAETQYF. The CDR3 nucleotides read TGTGCCAGCAGCTCAGTAGCGGGGGGAGCGGAGACCCAGTACTTC.

The chain combines TRBV27 with TRBJ1-6, with 8 bases matching TRBD1. V dropped 6 bases and J dropped 7; count of bases not matched to a gene: 14. The CDR3 is 17 amino acids. Germline V gene lookup returns CDR1 MNHEY and CDR2 SMNVEV (reference sequence). The chain's CDR3 is CASSLDRVMGVNSPLHF. CDR3 bases: TGTGCCAGCAGCTTGGACAGGGTAATGGGTGTCAATTCACCCCTCCACTTT.

V is TRBV27 and J is TRBJ2-7, with 11 bases lining up with TRBD2. CDR3 length: 15 amino acids. Looked up from germline, CDR1 is MNHEY and CDR2 is SMNVEV (reference sequence). With V trimmed by 2 bases and J by 3 bases, 3 bases remained unmatched. CDR3 region: CASSLNGLAGYEQYF. The CDR3 bases are TGTGCCAGCAGTTTAAACGGACTAGCGGGCTACGAGCAGTACTTC.

This rearrangement joins TRBV6-4 to TRBJ1-2, with D possibly matching TRBD1 (5 bases). This CDR3 spans 15 amino acids. V was clipped by 2 bases and J by 2 bases, with 12 bases between them. Germline CDR1 reads MRHNA; CDR2 reads SNTAGT. Written as DNA, the CDR3 is TGTGCCAGCAGTGACCCGGGGGTAAGAAACTATGGCTACACCTTC. Its translation: CASSDPGVRNYGYTF.

On this clone: Other DNA sequences in this specimen translate into the identical CDR3. The chain carries TRBV11-2 and TRBJ2-7, with D possibly TRBD1 on 6 matching bases. Germline V gene lookup returns CDR1 SGHAT and CDR2 FQNNGV. Trimming pared 5 bases from V and 4 bases from J, leaving 18 bases between. The CDR3 contains 15 residues. In DNA form, the CDR3 reads TGTGCCAGCAGCCTTTGGGGGCAGGGCTTGTACGAGCAGTACTTC. Residues: CASSLWGQGLYEQYF.